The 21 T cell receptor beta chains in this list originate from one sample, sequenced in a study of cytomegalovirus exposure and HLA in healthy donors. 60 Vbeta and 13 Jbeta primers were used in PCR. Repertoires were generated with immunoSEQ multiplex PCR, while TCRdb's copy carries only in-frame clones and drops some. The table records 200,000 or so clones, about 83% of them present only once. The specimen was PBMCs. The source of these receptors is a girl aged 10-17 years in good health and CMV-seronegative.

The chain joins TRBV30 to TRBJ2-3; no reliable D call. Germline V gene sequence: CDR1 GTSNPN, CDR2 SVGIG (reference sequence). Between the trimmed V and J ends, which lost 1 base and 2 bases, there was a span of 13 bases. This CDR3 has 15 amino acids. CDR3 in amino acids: CAWSAVRKTTDTQYF. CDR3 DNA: TGTGCCTGGAGTGCAGTGCGGAAGACCACAGATACGCAGTATTTT.

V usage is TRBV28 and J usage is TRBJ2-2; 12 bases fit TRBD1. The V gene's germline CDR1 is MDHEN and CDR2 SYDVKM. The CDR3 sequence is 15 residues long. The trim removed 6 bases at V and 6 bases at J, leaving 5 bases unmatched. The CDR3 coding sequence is TGTGCCAGCAGAGGGACAGGGGGCTTCGCCGGGGAGCTGTTTTTT. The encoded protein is CASRGTGGFAGELFF.

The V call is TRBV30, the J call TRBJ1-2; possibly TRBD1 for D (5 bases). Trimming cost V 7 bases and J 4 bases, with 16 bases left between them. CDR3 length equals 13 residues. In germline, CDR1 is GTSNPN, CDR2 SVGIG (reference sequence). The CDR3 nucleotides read TGTGCCTCAACTTTGGGGCCCAGCTATGGCTACACCTTC. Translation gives CASTLGPSYGYTF.

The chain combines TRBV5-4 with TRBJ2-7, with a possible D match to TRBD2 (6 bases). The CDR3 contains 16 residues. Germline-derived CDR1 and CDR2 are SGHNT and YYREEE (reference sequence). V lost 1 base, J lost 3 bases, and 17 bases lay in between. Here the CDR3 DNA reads TGTGCCAGCAGCTTGCCCGGGGGAAGCTCCAACTACGAGCAGTACTTC. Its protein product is CASSLPGGSSNYEQYF.

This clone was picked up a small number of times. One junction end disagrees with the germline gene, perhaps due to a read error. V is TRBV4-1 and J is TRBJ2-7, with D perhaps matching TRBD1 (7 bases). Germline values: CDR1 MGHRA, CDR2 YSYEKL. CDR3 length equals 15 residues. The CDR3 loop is CASSQVRDSSYEQYF. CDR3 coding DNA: TGTGCCAGCAGCCAAGTGCGGGACAGTTCCTACGAGCAGTACTTC.

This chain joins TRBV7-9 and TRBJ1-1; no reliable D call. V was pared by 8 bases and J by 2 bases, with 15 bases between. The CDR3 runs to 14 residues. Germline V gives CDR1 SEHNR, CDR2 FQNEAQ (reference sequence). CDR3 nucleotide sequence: TGTGCCAGCTCCTTGGCCGGAGCAAACACTGAAGCTTTCTTT. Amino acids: CASSLAGANTEAFF. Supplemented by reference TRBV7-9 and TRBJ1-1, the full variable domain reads DTGVSQNPRHKITKRGQNVTFRCDPISEHNRLYWYRQTLGQGPEFLTYFQNEAQLEKSRLLSDRFSAERPKGSFSTLEIQRTEQGDSAMYLCASSLAGANTEAFFGQGTRLTVV.

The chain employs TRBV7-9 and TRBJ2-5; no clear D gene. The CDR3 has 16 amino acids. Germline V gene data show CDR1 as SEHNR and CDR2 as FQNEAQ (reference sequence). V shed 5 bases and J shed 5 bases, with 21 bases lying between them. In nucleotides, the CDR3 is TGTGCCAGCAGCCTATACTATACCTCCGATCGGGAGACCCAGTACTTC. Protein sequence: CASSLYYTSDRETQYF. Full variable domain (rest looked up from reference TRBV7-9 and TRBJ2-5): DTGVSQNPRHKITKRGQNVTFRCDPISEHNRLYWYRQTLGQGPEFLTYFQNEAQLEKSRLLSDRFSAERPKGSFSTLEIQRTEQGDSAMYLCASSLYYTSDRETQYFGPGTRLLVL.

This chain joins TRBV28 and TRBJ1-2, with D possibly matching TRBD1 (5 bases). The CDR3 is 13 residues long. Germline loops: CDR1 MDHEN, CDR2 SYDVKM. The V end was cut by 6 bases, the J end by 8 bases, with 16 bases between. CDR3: CASSPRRVGGYTF. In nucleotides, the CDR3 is TGTGCCAGCAGCCCTCGCAGGGTCGGCGGCTACACCTTC.

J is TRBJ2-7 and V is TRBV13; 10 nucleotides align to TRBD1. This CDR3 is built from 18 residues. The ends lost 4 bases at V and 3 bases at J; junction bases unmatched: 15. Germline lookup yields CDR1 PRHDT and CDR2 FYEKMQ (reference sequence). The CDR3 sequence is CASSSLDRGNAGLYEQYF. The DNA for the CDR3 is TGTGCCAGCAGCTCCTTGGACAGGGGGAATGCTGGGCTCTACGAGCAGTACTTC. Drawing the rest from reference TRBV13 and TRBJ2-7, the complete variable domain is AAGVIQSPRHLIKEKRETATLKCYPIPRHDTVYWYQQGPGQDPQFLISFYEKMQSDKGSIPDRFSAQQFSDYHSELNMSSLELGDSALYFCASSSLDRGNAGLYEQYFGPGTRLTVT.

CDR3 protein: CSAPMNTEAFF. As DNA, the CDR3 is TGCAGTGCTCCCATGAACACTGAAGCTTTCTTT. The rearrangement joins TRBV20-1 to TRBJ1-1, with D hard to call. Germline-derived CDR1 and CDR2 are DFQATT and SNEGSKA (reference sequence). V gave up 5 bases and J gave up 0 bases, with 4 bases separating them. This CDR3 is built from 11 residues.

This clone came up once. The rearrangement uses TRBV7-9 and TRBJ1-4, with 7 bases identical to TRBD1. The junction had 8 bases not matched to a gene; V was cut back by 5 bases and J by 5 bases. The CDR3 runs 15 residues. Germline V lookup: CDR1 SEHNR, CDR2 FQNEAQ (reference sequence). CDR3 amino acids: CASSPWTGKNEKLFF. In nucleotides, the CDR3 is TGTGCCAGCAGCCCTTGGACAGGAAAGAATGAAAAACTGTTTTTT. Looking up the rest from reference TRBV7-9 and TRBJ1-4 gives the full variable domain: DTGVSQNPRHKITKRGQNVTFRCDPISEHNRLYWYRQTLGQGPEFLTYFQNEAQLEKSRLLSDRFSAERPKGSFSTLEIQRTEQGDSAMYLCASSPWTGKNEKLFFGSGTQLSVL.

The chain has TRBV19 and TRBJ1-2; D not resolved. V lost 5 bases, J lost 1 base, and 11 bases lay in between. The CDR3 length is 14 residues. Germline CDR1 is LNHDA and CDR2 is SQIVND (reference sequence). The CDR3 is CASSWADNNYGYTF. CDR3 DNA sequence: TGTGCCAGTAGTTGGGCAGACAATAACTATGGCTACACCTTC.

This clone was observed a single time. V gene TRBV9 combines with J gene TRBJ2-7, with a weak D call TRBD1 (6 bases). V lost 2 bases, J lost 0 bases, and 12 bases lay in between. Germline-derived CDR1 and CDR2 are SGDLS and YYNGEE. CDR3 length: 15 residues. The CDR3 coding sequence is TGTGCCAGCAGCGTTGGATCAGGGGTCTCCTACGAGCAGTACTTC. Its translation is CASSVGSGVSYEQYF.

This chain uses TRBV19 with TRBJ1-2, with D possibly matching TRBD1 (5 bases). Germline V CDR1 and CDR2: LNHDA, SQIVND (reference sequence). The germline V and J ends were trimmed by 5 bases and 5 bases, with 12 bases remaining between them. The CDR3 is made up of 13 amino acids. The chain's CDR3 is CASSVDRRYGYTF. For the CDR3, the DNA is TGTGCCAGTAGTGTTGACAGAAGGTATGGCTACACCTTC.

In DNA, the CDR3 is TGTGCCAGCATTAGTTGGAATGAGCAGTTCTTC. It is translated as CASISWNEQFF. The rearrangement links TRBV6-1 to TRBJ2-1; D gene unclear. Germline V lookup: CDR1 MNHNS, CDR2 SASEGT. The CDR3 extends over 11 amino acids. Deletions cut 7 bases from V and 7 bases from J, with 8 bases between.

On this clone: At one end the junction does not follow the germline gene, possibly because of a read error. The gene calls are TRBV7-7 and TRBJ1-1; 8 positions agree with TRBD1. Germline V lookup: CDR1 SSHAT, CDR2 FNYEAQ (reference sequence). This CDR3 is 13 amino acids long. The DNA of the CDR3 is TGTGCTAGCAGCTTAGACAGGGGCACTGAAGCTTTCTTT. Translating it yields CASSLDRGTEAFF.

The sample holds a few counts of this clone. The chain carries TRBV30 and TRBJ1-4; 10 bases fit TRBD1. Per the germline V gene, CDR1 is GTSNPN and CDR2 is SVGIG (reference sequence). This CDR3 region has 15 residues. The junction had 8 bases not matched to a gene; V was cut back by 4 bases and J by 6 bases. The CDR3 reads CAWTGQGWEDEKLFF. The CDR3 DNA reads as TGTGCCTGGACGGGACAGGGGTGGGAGGATGAAAAACTGTTTTTT. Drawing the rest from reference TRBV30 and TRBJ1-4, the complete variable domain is SQTIHQWPATLVQPVGSPLSLECTVEGTSNPNLYWYRQAAGRGLQLLFYSVGIGQISSEVPQNLSASRPQDRQFILSSKKLLLSDSGFYLCAWTGQGWEDEKLFFGSGTQLSVL.

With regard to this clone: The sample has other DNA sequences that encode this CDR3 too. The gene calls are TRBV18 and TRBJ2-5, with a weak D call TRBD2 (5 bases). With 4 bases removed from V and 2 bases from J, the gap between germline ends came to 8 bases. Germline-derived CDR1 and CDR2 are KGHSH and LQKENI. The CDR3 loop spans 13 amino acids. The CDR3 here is CASSLGLQETQYF. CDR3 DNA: TGTGCCAGCTCACTAGGACTGCAAGAGACCCAGTACTTC.

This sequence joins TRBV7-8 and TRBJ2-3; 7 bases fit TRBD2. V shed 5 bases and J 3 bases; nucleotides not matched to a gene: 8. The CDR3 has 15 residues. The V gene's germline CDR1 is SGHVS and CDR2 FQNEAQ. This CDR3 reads CASSVLLRETDTQYF. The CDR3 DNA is TGTGCCAGCAGCGTCCTATTGCGGGAGACAGATACGCAGTATTTT.

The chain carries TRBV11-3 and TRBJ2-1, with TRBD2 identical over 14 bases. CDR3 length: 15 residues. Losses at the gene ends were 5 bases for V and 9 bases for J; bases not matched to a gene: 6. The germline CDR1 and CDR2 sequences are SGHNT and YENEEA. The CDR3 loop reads CASSHGLAGGGEQFF. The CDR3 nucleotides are TGTGCCAGCAGCCATGGACTAGCGGGAGGCGGTGAGCAGTTCTTC.

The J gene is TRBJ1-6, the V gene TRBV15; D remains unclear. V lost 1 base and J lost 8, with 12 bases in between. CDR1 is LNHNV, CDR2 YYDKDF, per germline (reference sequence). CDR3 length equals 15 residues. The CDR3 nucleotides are TGTGCCACCAGCAGAGCCTTATGGGCTGATTCACCCCTCCACTTT. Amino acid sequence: CATSRALWADSPLHF.